The 25 T cell receptor beta chains in this list originate from one sample, sequenced in a study of blood T cell repertoires in COVID-19. Libraries were prepared by immunoSEQ multiplex PCR; TCRdb keeps only in-frame clonotypes and omits some of them. The profile shows around 76,000 clones, 81% of them singletons. Sequencing was done on a sample of peripheral blood. These receptors were taken from a woman in her 70s with acute or convalescent COVID-19.

About this clone itself: Its ends do not fully match the called genes, so a read error is possible. V and J are TRBV27 and TRBJ2-7; the D gene is possibly TRBD1 (6 bases). Germline V lookup: CDR1 MNHEY, CDR2 SMNVEV (reference sequence). CDR3 length: 16 amino acids. CDR3 sequence: CASSLSGHIWAYEQYF. In DNA form, the CDR3 reads TGTGCCAGCAGTCTATCGGGACATATTTGGGCCTACGAGCAGTACTTC.

The J gene is TRBJ1-1, the V gene TRBV19; D perhaps matches TRBD1 (6 bases). The CDR3 extends over 14 amino acids. The germline CDR1 and CDR2 sequences are LNHDA and SQIVND (reference sequence). V dropped 4 bases and J dropped 3 bases, with 12 bases sitting between them. CDR3 nucleotides: TGTGCCAGTAGTAACGGGGGGCCGGACACTGAAGCTTTCTTT. Translated, it gives CASSNGGPDTEAFF.

The chain carries TRBV19 and TRBJ1-5; possible D gene TRBD1, 5 bases. CDR3 length: 16 residues. Trimming removed 1 base at V and 5 bases at J, with 15 bases between. Germline CDR1 LNHDA, CDR2 SQIVND (reference sequence). The CDR3 protein is CASSIATRTTDQPQHF. Here the CDR3 DNA reads TGTGCCAGTAGTATAGCAACCAGGACAACCGATCAGCCCCAGCATTTT.

This chain connects TRBV6-5 to TRBJ2-1; weak D call: TRBD1 (6 bases). The CDR3 spans 13 residues. V was cut by 5 bases and J by 12 bases, with 17 bases left in between. Looked up from germline, CDR1 is MNHEY and CDR2 is SVGAGI. CDR3 sequence reads: CASSPTSLGAQFF. DNA of the CDR3: TGTGCCAGCAGTCCAACATCGTTGGGGGCGCAGTTCTTC.

J is TRBJ2-2 and V is TRBV3-1 (or the pseudogene TRBV3-2); 7 bases align to TRBD2. Germline assignment: CDR1 LGHDT and CDR2 YNNKEL (reference sequence). J lost 0 bases, V lost 4 bases, and 5 bases had no gene match. The CDR3 length is 16 residues. CDR3 region: CASSPTSAPNTGELFF. Written as DNA, the CDR3 is TGTGCCAGCAGCCCAACTAGCGCCCCGAACACCGGGGAGCTGTTTTTT.

The genes are TRBV30 and TRBJ1-2; 9 bases line up with TRBD1. From germline, CDR1 is GTSNPN and CDR2 SVGIG (reference sequence). This CDR3 has 14 amino acids. Trimming cost V 6 bases and J 8 bases; bases outside gene matches: 13. In nucleotides, the CDR3 is TGTGCCTGTAAACAGGGGGCCGTATATAACGGCTACACCTTC. It specifies CACKQGAVYNGYTF. Using reference TRBV30 and TRBJ1-2 for the parts outside the CDR3, the full variable domain is SQTIHQWPATLVQPVGSPLSLECTVEGTSNPNLYWYRQAAGRGLQLLFYSVGIGQISSEVPQNLSASRPQDRQFILSSKKLLLSDSGFYLCACKQGAVYNGYTFGSGTRLTVV.

This clone was observed at least ten times. The chain uses TRBV20-1 and TRBJ1-6, with D uncertain. V gave up 6 bases and J gave up 15 bases, with 15 bases separating them. Germline CDR1 is DFQATT and CDR2 is SNEGSKA (reference sequence). There are 11 residues in the CDR3. The CDR3 nucleotides are TGCAGTGCCCAGACGGCCCCGGGCCTCCACTTT. Amino acid sequence: CSAQTAPGLHF.

The chain has TRBV5-3 and TRBJ1-2; D is uncertain. TRBV5-3 is identified as an open reading frame with a role that is uncertain. This CDR3 has 14 amino acids. Trimming took off 0 bases at V and 1 base at J, with 7 bases between the two ends. For the CDR3, the DNA is TGTGCCAGAAGCTTGGACAGTTGTAACTATGGCTACACCTTC. Translating it yields CARSLDSCNYGYTF.

This clone was observed at least ten times. The rearrangement uses TRBV7-9 and TRBJ1-3; a possible D gene is TRBD1 (6 bases). In germline, CDR1 is SEHNR, CDR2 FQNEAQ (reference sequence). This CDR3 region has 14 residues. Trimming pared 6 bases from V and 2 bases from J, leaving 11 bases between. CDR3 amino acids: CASRKQGPGNTIYF. The CDR3 region has the DNA TGTGCCAGCAGGAAACAGGGCCCTGGAAACACCATATATTTT.

The genes are TRBV9 and TRBJ2-7, with D tentatively TRBD2 (5 bases). The ends were cut back, 0 bases at V and 6 bases at J, with 16 bases in the middle. The CDR3 has 15 amino acids. Germline V gene data show CDR1 as SGDLS and CDR2 as YYNGEE. The CDR3 here is CASSVGPLGGAEQYF. CDR3 nucleotides: TGTGCCAGCAGCGTAGGCCCGCTAGGAGGCGCCGAGCAGTACTTC.

The rearrangement joins TRBV5-8 to TRBJ1-4, with TRBD1 matching 12 bases. CDR3 length: 18 residues. Germline-derived CDR1 and CDR2 are SGHTS and YDEGEE. V dropped 7 bases and J dropped 3; count of bases not matched to a gene: 13. The CDR3 DNA is TGTGCCAGCTCATCCGGGACAGGGGGCCTTGTAGCTAATGAAAAACTGTTTTTT. This sequence encodes CASSSGTGGLVANEKLFF.

The chain couples TRBV10-1 to TRBJ1-1, with TRBD1 matching 11 bases. CDR3 size: 15 residues. CDR1 and CDR2 (germline): WNHNN, SYGVQD (reference sequence). Trimming took 4 bases from V and 4 from J; bases not matched to a gene: 5. CDR3 bases: TGCGCCAGCAGTGGTGGACAGGGGGCGTCCACTGAAGCTTTCTTT. Its protein product is CASSGGQGASTEAFF.

The chain combines TRBV19 with TRBJ2-7; weak D call: TRBD1 (6 bases). Germline lookup yields CDR1 LNHDA and CDR2 SQIVND (reference sequence). V lost 1 base and J 3 bases, leaving 10 bases between the germline ends. The CDR3 loop spans 14 amino acids. The CDR3: CASSIGWDNYEQYF. CDR3 DNA: TGTGCCAGTAGTATAGGTTGGGACAACTACGAGCAGTACTTC.

This clone was detected only once. V is TRBV10-3 and J is TRBJ2-3; D call uncertain. The CDR3 is 13 amino acids. Germline CDR1 is ENHRY and CDR2 is SYGVKD. V gave up 0 bases and J gave up 6 bases, with 7 bases separating them. CDR3 residues: CAISESLSDTQYF. The CDR3 coding sequence is TGTGCCATCAGTGAGTCCTTGTCGGATACGCAGTATTTT.

The CDR3 loop reads CASSRGVFNEQFF. CDR3 bases: TGTGCCAGCAGCAGGGGAGTGTTCAATGAGCAGTTCTTC. The gene calls are TRBV2 and TRBJ2-1; tentatively, D is TRBD1 (6 bases). The CDR3 extends over 13 amino acids. Trimming left V 6 bases short and J 6 bases short, with 12 bases between. Germline CDR1 SNHLY, CDR2 FYNNEI.

The chain uses TRBV28 and TRBJ2-7; 11 nucleotides align to TRBD1. Germline V gene sequence: CDR1 MDHEN, CDR2 SYDVKM. With V trimmed by 2 bases and J by 3 bases, 6 bases remained unmatched. CDR3 length: 16 residues. CDR3 bases: TGTGCCAGCAGTTTAGGGACCGGGACAGGGGGCTACGAGCAGTACTTC. As protein: CASSLGTGTGGYEQYF.

V and J are TRBV21-1 and TRBJ1-3; TRBD1 was called by the table and not checked on the DNA. TRBV21-1 is a pseudogene. This CDR3 comprises 15 residues. The CDR3 is CASSRRGQSGNTIYF. As DNA, the CDR3 is TGTGCCAGCAGCCGAAGGGGCCAGTCTGGAAACACCATATATTTT.

This clone was counted between two and nine times. This rearrangement joins TRBV11-3 to TRBJ2-5, with D possibly matching TRBD1 (6 bases). The CDR3 loop spans 14 amino acids. V was trimmed by 1 base and J by 5 bases, leaving 11 bases between them. CDR1 and CDR2 (germline): SGHNT, YENEEA. The CDR3 DNA is TGTGCCAGCAGCTTAGGTGGACAGATGGAGACCCAGTACTTC. Translated, it gives CASSLGGQMETQYF.

The J gene is TRBJ2-7, the V gene TRBV10-3; tentatively, D is TRBD1 (5 bases). V lost 2 bases, J lost 2 bases, and 13 bases lay in between. This CDR3 has 15 amino acids. Germline lookup yields CDR1 ENHRY and CDR2 SYGVKD. DNA of the CDR3: TGTGCCATCAGTGAGGTGGGTGGCAGGGCCTACGAGCAGTACTTC. It translates to CAISEVGGRAYEQYF.

This chain connects TRBV29-1 to TRBJ1-3; possible D gene TRBD1, 6 bases. Germline CDR1 SQVTM, CDR2 ANQGSEA. The CDR3 totals 14 residues. Between the trimmed V and J ends, which lost 4 bases and 0 bases, there was a span of 10 bases. The chain's CDR3 is CSVGQGNSGNTIYF. In nucleotides, the CDR3 is TGCAGCGTTGGGCAGGGGAACTCTGGAAACACCATATATTTT.

The J gene is TRBJ2-2, the V gene TRBV19; 7 bases fit TRBD1. With V trimmed by 5 bases and J by 9 bases, 12 bases remained unmatched. Germline CDR1 reads LNHDA; CDR2 reads SQIVND (reference sequence). The CDR3 is 15 residues long. This CDR3 is CASSLPGQRYRELFF. CDR3 in DNA: TGTGCCAGTAGTCTTCCGGGACAGCGTTACAGGGAGCTGTTTTTT.

The chain joins TRBV7-2 to TRBJ1-2; D possibly corresponds to TRBD1 (6 bases). CDR3 length: 14 residues. V dropped 1 base and J dropped 5 bases, with 11 bases sitting between them. The germline gives CDR1 SGHTA, CDR2 FQGNSA. The CDR3 region is CASSLEGGGYGYTF. The CDR3 bases are TGTGCCAGCAGCTTAGAGGGAGGGGGTTATGGCTACACCTTC.

This chain connects TRBV28 to TRBJ2-1; 8 bases are a match to TRBD1. Germline lookup yields CDR1 MDHEN and CDR2 SYDVKM. V trimming: 5 bases; J trimming: 4 bases; junction bases outside the gene matches: 13. The CDR3 consists of 17 residues. CDR3 protein: CASSQWITGGLYNEQFF. The CDR3 nucleotides read TGTGCCAGCAGTCAATGGATAACAGGGGGGCTTTACAATGAGCAGTTCTTC.

The chain is built from TRBV9 and TRBJ2-7; the D is unclear. The ends were cut back, 1 base at V and 0 bases at J, with 11 bases in the middle. Germline values: CDR1 SGDLS, CDR2 YYNGEE. The CDR3 is made up of 15 amino acids. Here the CDR3 reads CASSVSHASSYEQYF. The CDR3 nucleotides read TGTGCCAGCAGCGTATCTCATGCGAGCTCCTACGAGCAGTACTTC.

This chain links TRBV27 with TRBJ2-7; 8 bases are a match to TRBD1. V was clipped by 0 bases and J by 3 bases; unmatched bases: 7. CDR1 is MNHEY, CDR2 SMNVEV, per germline (reference sequence). There are 16 residues in the CDR3. In DNA form, the CDR3 reads TGTGCCAGCAGTTTATCAGGCCCAGGGGGCAGCTACGAGCAGTACTTC. It yields the protein CASSLSGPGGSYEQYF.